Shown below are 32 T cell receptor beta chains from a single sample sequenced in a study of human T cells and chemical hapten exposure. TCRdb itself ran the RACE reads through MiXCR, one entry per CDR3 protein. Among some 120,000 distinct CDR3 sequences, about 12% were seen once, and the ten largest hold about 1.4%. Time point of the sample: patch test 1, 2 weeks after DPC sensitization. Treatment defined: therapeutic diphenylcyclopropenone sensitization with weekly scalp DPC. The sample consisted of whole blood, taken in connection with sensitization to the hapten diphenylcyclopropenone (DPC). These receptors all stem from a woman aged 45 to 65 with alopecia areata. Some clones in this sample may be carry-over from other donors' samples.

This clonotype occurred many times. The chain combines TRBV10-2 with TRBJ1-1, with 8 bases lining up with TRBD1. With 8 bases clipped from V and 5 bases from J, the junction kept 4 bases outside the gene matches. The CDR3 is 12 amino acids. Germline CDR1 is WSHSY and CDR2 is SAAADI. CDR3 coding DNA: TGCGCCAGCGGCGACAGGGGAACTGAAGCTTTCTTT. Protein sequence: CASGDRGTEAFF.

V and J are TRBV7-9 and TRBJ1-3; maybe TRBD1 (5 bases). Germline CDR1 and CDR2: SEHNR and FQNEAQ (reference sequence). There are 16 residues in the CDR3. V was cut by 0 bases and J by 0 bases, with 9 bases left in between. The CDR3 region is CASSLAGEISGNTIYF. The DNA for the CDR3 is TGTGCCAGCAGCTTAGCGGGGGAGATCTCTGGAAACACCATATATTTT.

This clonotype was detected ten times or more. This chain uses TRBV29-1 with TRBJ1-1, with D tentatively TRBD1 (6 bases). The V end lost 7 bases, the J end lost 5 bases, and 17 bases lay between the germline ends. CDR1 is SQVTM and CDR2 is ANQGSEA in the germline V gene. The CDR3 consists of 13 residues. CDR3 sequence reads: CSAEPGDRTEAFF. CDR3 bases: TGCAGCGCGGAACCAGGGGATAGGACTGAAGCTTTCTTT. Full variable domain (outside the CDR3, taken from reference TRBV29-1 and TRBJ1-1): SAVISQKPSRDICQRGTSLTIQCQVDSQVTMMFWYRQQPGQSLTLIATANQGSEATYESGFVIDKFPISRPNLTFSTLTVSNMSPEDSSIYLCSAEPGDRTEAFFGQGTRLTVV.

The CDR3 protein is CASSRQLEAFF. The CDR3 DNA is TGTGCCAGCAGCCGACAGCTGGAAGCTTTCTTT. J is TRBJ1-1 and V is TRBV11-2; a weak D match, TRBD1 (5 bases). CDR1 and CDR2 (germline): SGHAT, FQNNGV. Trimming pared 5 bases from V and 8 bases from J, leaving 9 bases between. The CDR3 contains 11 residues.

This chain connects TRBV7-2 to TRBJ2-3; D not certain. CDR1 and CDR2 from the germline V gene are SGHTA and FQGNSA. Between the trimmed V and J ends, which lost 5 bases and 0 bases, there was a span of 15 bases. The CDR3 has 16 residues. CDR3 in amino acids: CASSGPVASSTDTQYF. CDR3 nucleotide sequence: TGTGCCAGCAGCGGACCAGTCGCCTCTAGCACAGATACGCAGTATTTT.

The chain couples TRBV11-2 to TRBJ2-3, with 10 bases lining up with TRBD1. Germline V gives CDR1 SGHAT, CDR2 FQNNGV. The CDR3 spans 14 residues. V gave up 8 bases and J gave up 6 bases; unmatched junction bases: 8. DNA for the CDR3: TGTGCCAGCGGACCGACAGGGGGCGTCGATACGCAGTATTTT. Amino acid sequence: CASGPTGGVDTQYF. Based on the CDR3 plus reference TRBV11-2 and TRBJ2-3, the full variable domain is EAGVAQSPRYKIIEKRQSVAFWCNPISGHATLYWYQQILGQGPKLLIQFQNNGVVDDSQLPKDRFSAERLKGVDSTLKIQPAKLEDSAVYLCASGPTGGVDTQYFGPGTRLTVL.

In its sample, this clonotype was seen many times. The chain combines TRBV11-3 with TRBJ2-7; D is perhaps TRBD1 (6 bases). In germline, CDR1 is SGHNT, CDR2 YENEEA. V was shortened by 3 bases and J by 0 bases, with 18 bases between the two germline ends. The CDR3 length is 17 residues. The CDR3 bases are TGTGCCAGCAGCTTCGTGGTCGACAGGCCCGACTCCTACGAGCAGTACTTC. This sequence encodes CASSFVVDRPDSYEQYF.

On this clonotype: The CDR3 carries no conserved terminal phenylalanine or tryptophan, so it likely arises from a read error. The limits of the CDR3 on the DNA are not certain, so only TCRdb's listed CDR3 is given. This CDR3 is CASSLSGTGVQ. The chain recombines TRBV5-1 with TRBJ2-1; the tabulated D call, TRBD1, remains unverified against the DNA. The CDR3 is made up of 11 amino acids, end residues included. CDR1 and CDR2 from the germline V gene are SGHRS and YFSETQ.

The chain carries TRBV11-2 and TRBJ1-1; the D gene is possibly TRBD1 (5 bases). Germline CDR1 SGHAT, CDR2 FQNNGV. V lost 5 bases and J lost 3, with 7 bases in between. The CDR3 loop spans 12 amino acids. This CDR3 reads CASSLQDTEAFF. CDR3 coding DNA: TGTGCCAGCAGCCTACAGGACACTGAAGCTTTCTTT.

The V gene is TRBV10-1, the J gene TRBJ2-7; 7 bases map to TRBD1. Germline V gene sequence: CDR1 WNHNN, CDR2 SYGVQD (reference sequence). The CDR3 covers 11 residues. Losses at the gene ends were 10 bases for V and 2 bases for J; bases not matched to a gene: 2. The CDR3 protein is CATGTAYEQYF. As DNA, the CDR3 is TGCGCCACCGGGACAGCCTACGAGCAGTACTTC.

In this sample, this clonotype turned up a few times. The V gene is TRBV7-6, the J gene TRBJ1-1, with D uncertain. Trimming removed 1 base from V and 2 bases from J, with 11 bases in between. Germline V gives CDR1 SGHVS, CDR2 FNYEAQ. This CDR3 has 15 amino acids. CDR3 nucleotides: TGTGCCAGCAGCTTAGAAAGGCAGCGAAACACTGAAGCTTTCTTT. Its protein is CASSLERQRNTEAFF.

This clonotype was observed many times. V is TRBV20-1 and J is TRBJ1-1; D may be TRBD1 (5 bases). Looked up from germline, CDR1 is DFQATT and CDR2 is SNEGSKA (reference sequence). V was clipped by 6 bases and J by 4 bases, with 15 bases between them. The CDR3 runs 13 residues. CDR3 in amino acids: CSAHGGGSTEAFF. CDR3 bases: TGCAGTGCCCATGGTGGGGGGAGCACTGAAGCTTTCTTT.

This chain links TRBV7-2 with TRBJ2-3, with TRBD1 matching over 11 bases. The CDR3 extends over 16 amino acids. Germline V gene sequence: CDR1 SGHTA, CDR2 FQGNSA. The V gene end was trimmed by 1 base and the J gene end by 6 bases; junction bases not matched to a gene: 6. The DNA for the CDR3 is TGTGCCAGCAGCTTAGTGTGGACAGGGGGCAAGGATACGCAGTATTTT. Translated: CASSLVWTGGKDTQYF. Combining the CDR3 with reference TRBV7-2 and TRBJ2-3 gives the whole variable domain GAGVSQSPSNKVTEKGKDVELRCDPISGHTALYWYRQSLGQGLEFLIYFQGNSAPDKSGLPSDRFSAERTGGSVSTLTIQRTQQEDSAVYLCASSLVWTGGKDTQYFGPGTRLTVL.

This clonotype was seen many times. This chain connects TRBV7-8 to TRBJ2-7; tentative D call: TRBD2 (5 bases). V lost 0 bases and J 3 bases, leaving 9 bases between the germline ends. CDR1 is SGHVS, CDR2 FQNEAQ, per germline. The length of the CDR3 is 14 residues. The DNA of the CDR3 is TGTGCCAGCAGCTTAGCGCCTAGCAGCTACGAGCAGTACTTC. As protein: CASSLAPSSYEQYF.

The genes are TRBV4-3 and TRBJ2-6; the match to TRBD1 covers 10 bases. The V gene end was trimmed by 5 bases and the J gene end by 2 bases; junction bases not matched to a gene: 12. CDR1 LGHNA and CDR2 YSLEER come from the germline V gene. The length of the CDR3 is 19 residues. The CDR3 DNA sequence: TGCGCCAGCAGCTACTCGCCGGGACAGGGGAACCCTGGGGCCAACGTCCTGACTTTC. It encodes CASSYSPGQGNPGANVLTF.

V is TRBV19 and J is TRBJ2-1; 7 positions match TRBD2. CDR1 is LNHDA, CDR2 SQIVND, per germline (reference sequence). The length of the CDR3 is 14 residues. V lost 3 bases, J lost 5 bases, and 4 bases stayed unmatched. The CDR3 here is CASSMGLRDNEQFF. The CDR3, as DNA: TGTGCCAGTAGTATGGGACTAAGGGACAATGAGCAGTTCTTC.

This clonotype appeared a few times. This chain connects TRBV3-1 to TRBJ2-2; TRBD1 is a possible D gene (6 bases). Trimming took 4 bases from V and 1 from J, leaving 13 bases between them. The V gene's germline CDR1 is LGHDT and CDR2 YNNKEL (reference sequence). The CDR3 is 16 residues long. The CDR3 loop reads CASSPWHRVNTGELFF. DNA for the CDR3: TGTGCCAGCAGCCCCTGGCACAGGGTGAACACCGGGGAGCTGTTTTTT. The full variable domain, in which reference TRBV3-1 and TRBJ2-2 provide the parts outside the CDR3, is DTAVSQTPKYLVTQMGNDKSIKCEQNLGHDTMYWYKQDSKKFLKIMFSYNNKELIINETVPNRFSPKSPDKAHLNLHINSLELGDSAVYFCASSPWHRVNTGELFFGEGSRLTVL.

The V call is TRBV28, the J call TRBJ1-2; 12 bases map to TRBD1. The germline V gene has CDR1 MDHEN and CDR2 SYDVKM. The CDR3 sequence is 15 residues long. With V trimmed by 8 bases and J by 4 bases, 8 bases remained unmatched. In nucleotides, the CDR3 is TGTGCCAGCGGGACAGGGGGCGCAGGGAGCTATGGCTACACCTTC. Its translation is CASGTGGAGSYGYTF.

This sequence joins TRBV19 and TRBJ2-1, with D possibly being TRBD1 (6 bases). Germline assignment: CDR1 LNHDA and CDR2 SQIVND (reference sequence). V shed 5 bases and J shed 2 bases, with 16 bases lying between them. The CDR3 length is 16 residues. The CDR3 coding sequence is TGTGCCAGTAGTTCTCGTAGGGGGTTCGCCTACAATGAGCAGTTCTTC. Encoded protein: CASSSRRGFAYNEQFF.

Ten or more counts support this clonotype. This chain joins TRBV6-6 and TRBJ2-7; 8 bases are shared with TRBD1. The CDR3 covers 14 residues. Germline trimming cut 7 bases from V and 6 bases from J; bases unmatched to any gene: 11. Germline V CDR1 and CDR2: MNHNY, SVGAGI (reference sequence). The DNA for the CDR3 is TGTGCCAGCACTGTCGGGACAGGCCCGAGCGAGCAGTACTTC. Protein product: CASTVGTGPSEQYF.

This clonotype was recorded many times. This chain uses TRBV18 with TRBJ1-1; 8 positions agree with TRBD1. The ends lost 2 bases at V and 5 bases at J; junction bases unmatched: 7. The CDR3 runs to 15 residues. Germline V CDR1 and CDR2: KGHSH, LQKENI. The CDR3 reads CASSPDRQGRTEAFF. The CDR3 coding sequence is TGTGCCAGCTCACCAGATAGACAGGGGAGAACTGAAGCTTTCTTT.

V gene TRBV11-2 combines with J gene TRBJ2-7, with TRBD1 matching over 9 bases. The germline gives CDR1 SGHAT, CDR2 FQNNGV. J was trimmed by 0 bases and V by 3 bases; bases with no gene match: 3. The CDR3 is 15 residues long. The CDR3, as DNA: TGTGCCAGCAGCTTGGGGACAGGGAGCTCCTACGAGCAGTACTTC. It codes for CASSLGTGSSYEQYF.

This clonotype was seen a handful of times. This rearrangement joins TRBV7-9 to TRBJ2-3, with 10 bases aligning to TRBD1. The CDR3 spans 15 residues. With V trimmed by 0 bases and J by 4 bases, 1 base remained unmatched. CDR1 is SEHNR, CDR2 FQNEAQ, per germline (reference sequence). Here the CDR3 DNA reads TGTGCCAGCAGCTTAGCGGGACAGGGGTCAGATACGCAGTATTTT. Translated: CASSLAGQGSDTQYF.

Many counts were recorded for this clonotype. V and J are TRBV7-2 and TRBJ2-7; TRBD2 agrees at 10 bases. The CDR3 sequence is 16 residues long. J gave up 3 bases and V 5 bases, and 10 bases lay outside the gene matches. Germline V gene lookup returns CDR1 SGHTA and CDR2 FQGNSA. The CDR3 loop is CASSLTGTSDFYEQYF. The DNA of the CDR3 is TGTGCCAGCAGCCTAACCGGGACTAGCGACTTCTACGAGCAGTACTTC.

The CDR3 coding sequence is TGTGCCAGCAGCAAAGGGACGGCAGGGGGCGTAAACTATGGCTACACCTTC. It specifies CASSKGTAGGVNYGYTF. V gene TRBV21-1 combines with J gene TRBJ1-2; the DNA was not compared with TRBD1, the D call given in the table. TRBV21-1 is an annotated pseudogene. This CDR3 spans 17 amino acids.

This clonotype showed up just a few times. The rearrangement links TRBV27 to TRBJ2-2; maybe TRBD1 (6 bases). In germline, CDR1 is MNHEY, CDR2 SMNVEV (reference sequence). The CDR3 totals 17 residues. V was pared by 2 bases and J by 7 bases, with 20 bases between. The CDR3 region is CASSLGPPGHPVGELFF. The CDR3 DNA reads TGTGCCAGCAGTTTAGGTCCCCCGGGACACCCGGTCGGGGAGCTGTTTTTT.

The genes are TRBV5-1 and TRBJ2-7; D is undetermined. This CDR3 region has 15 residues. Germline assignment: CDR1 SGHRS and CDR2 YFSETQ. V gave up 1 base and J gave up 4 bases, with 15 bases separating them. The CDR3 DNA follows: TGCGCCAGCAGCTTGAACCCGGAAAACCCATACGAGCAGTACTTC. This codes for CASSLNPENPYEQYF.

This clonotype was counted only a few times. The chain has TRBV28 and TRBJ2-2; 9 bases align to TRBD1. V lost 3 bases, J lost 6 bases, and 2 bases stayed unmatched. The CDR3 sequence is 14 residues long. Germline CDR1 and CDR2: MDHEN and SYDVKM. The CDR3 spells CASSLGQGSGELFF. In nucleotides, the CDR3 is TGTGCCAGCAGTTTGGGACAGGGATCCGGGGAGCTGTTTTTT.

The rearrangement links TRBV20-1 to TRBJ2-5, with TRBD2 identical over 12 bases. This CDR3 has 16 residues. V was pared by 3 bases and J by 2 bases, with 7 bases of the junction left unmatched. Germline lookup yields CDR1 DFQATT and CDR2 SNEGSKA (reference sequence). The CDR3 sequence is CSASPGLAGKQETQYF. The CDR3 bases are TGCAGTGCTAGCCCGGGACTAGCGGGTAAACAAGAGACCCAGTACTTC.

This clonotype occurred many times. The rearrangement joins TRBV9 to TRBJ2-1, with TRBD2 matching over 11 bases. The CDR3 extends over 18 amino acids. J was trimmed by 4 bases and V by 0 bases; bases with no gene match: 9. CDR1 SGDLS and CDR2 YYNGEE come from the germline V gene. CDR3 DNA sequence: TGTGCCAGCAGCGTAGTTCCAACCGGGACTAGCGGATACAATGAGCAGTTCTTC. It translates to CASSVVPTGTSGYNEQFF.

The table lists this clonotype with a few counts. The CDR3 here is CASSNDIYNEQFF. The CDR3, as DNA: TGTGCCAGCAGCAATGACATATACAATGAGCAGTTCTTC. The chain joins TRBV12-3 or TRBV12-4 to TRBJ2-1, with no clear D. With 6 bases removed from V and 4 bases from J, the gap between germline ends came to 10 bases. The CDR3 sequence is 13 residues long.

V is TRBV24-1 and J is TRBJ2-3; D is unclear. V lost 5 bases and J lost 2, with 7 bases in between. This CDR3 spans 13 amino acids. The V gene's germline CDR1 is KGHDR and CDR2 SFDVKD. The CDR3 loop reads CATSVGPTDTQYF. DNA for the CDR3: TGTGCCACCAGTGTCGGCCCCACAGATACGCAGTATTTT.